Following are 26 T cell receptor beta chains from one sample sequenced in a study of post-analysis software for immune sequencing data. Overall study findings and caveats: Among 5 or 6 TRBV segments more frequent in patients than controls were TRBV5-6, TRBV5-1 and TRBV20-1.

Unique molecular identifiers tagged the TCR beta cDNA libraries. Each CDR3 protein is one row after TCRdb ran MiXCR on the PCR reads. The sample has roughly 800,000 distinct CDR3 sequences; approximately 57% are singletons. Their antigens are not known. The sample was blood. The receptor source for this set is a girl between 10 and 17 years old with multiple sclerosis.

The V call is TRBV5-1, the J call TRBJ2-3; 9 bases align to TRBD2. Germline values: CDR1 SGHRS, CDR2 YFSETQ. V was pared by 4 bases and J by 2 bases, with 2 bases of the junction left unmatched. This CDR3 region has 14 residues. In nucleotides, the CDR3 is TGCGCCAGCAGCAGGACTAGCGCCACAGATACGCAGTATTTT. Translation gives CASSRTSATDTQYF.

The rearrangement uses TRBV7-2 and TRBJ2-3; TRBD2 agrees at 12 bases. The CDR3 totals 19 residues. Germline assignment: CDR1 SGHTA and CDR2 FQGNSA. V lost 4 bases and J lost 0; bases outside the gene matches: 11. The CDR3 protein is CASSSPLAGGFPSTDTQYF. As DNA, the CDR3 is TGTGCCAGCAGCTCGCCCCTAGCGGGGGGGTTCCCTAGCACAGATACGCAGTATTTT.

The chain carries TRBV10-3 and TRBJ1-2, with D perhaps matching TRBD1 (6 bases). The CDR3 has 16 amino acids. Looked up from germline, CDR1 is ENHRY and CDR2 is SYGVKD. With 2 bases removed from V and 6 bases from J, the gap between germline ends came to 19 bases. For the CDR3, the DNA is TGTGCCATCAGTGAGACCCTGACAGGAGGTAGGAATGGCTACACCTTC. Translation gives CAISETLTGGRNGYTF.

This sequence joins TRBV12-3 or TRBV12-4 and TRBJ1-5, with no clear D. V lost 3 bases and J lost 6, with 6 bases in between. CDR3 length: 12 residues. CDR3 region: CASSFSVQPQHF. CDR3 sequence (DNA): TGTGCCAGCAGTTTTTCTGTTCAGCCCCAGCATTTT.

The V call is TRBV20-1, the J call TRBJ2-4; 8 bases fit TRBD1. The V gene's germline CDR1 is DFQATT and CDR2 SNEGSKA (reference sequence). This CDR3 contains 14 residues. Trimming took 3 bases from V and 1 from J; bases not matched to a gene: 2. In nucleotides, the CDR3 is TGCAGTGCTAGCCCAGGGGGCGCCAAAAACATTCAGTACTTC. Residues: CSASPGGAKNIQYF.

This rearrangement joins TRBV5-1 to TRBJ2-7; 7 nucleotides line up with TRBD2. Germline values: CDR1 SGHRS, CDR2 YFSETQ. V gave up 3 bases and J gave up 2 bases; unmatched junction bases: 5. CDR3 length: 14 residues. The CDR3 is CASSWGLSAYEQYF. The CDR3 region has the DNA TGCGCCAGCAGCTGGGGACTATCCGCCTACGAGCAGTACTTC. Filled out from reference TRBV5-1 and TRBJ2-7, the complete variable domain reads KAGVTQTPRYLIKTRGQQVTLSCSPISGHRSVSWYQQTPGQGLQFLFEYFSETQRNKGNFPGRFSGRQFSNSRSEMNVSTLELGDSALYLCASSWGLSAYEQYFGPGTRLTVT.

The gene calls are TRBV20-1 and TRBJ2-1, with D maybe TRBD2 (5 bases). The DNA end lines up better with TRBJ2-7; the J call may be wrong. This CDR3 comprises 15 residues. Germline-derived CDR1 and CDR2 are DFQATT and SNEGSKA (reference sequence). The CDR3 DNA sequence: TGCAGTGCTAGCCTAGTAGCGTTATCCTACAATGAGCAGTACTTC. It is translated as CSASLVALSYNEQYF.

The chain has TRBV12-5 and TRBJ1-2; D remains ambiguous. There are 11 residues in the CDR3. Looked up from germline, CDR1 is LGHNT and CDR2 is FRNRAP. V dropped 2 bases and J dropped 11 bases, with 9 bases sitting between them. The CDR3 loop reads CASGLNRRYTF. As DNA, the CDR3 is TGTGCTAGTGGTTTGAACCGTCGGTACACCTTC.

The genes are TRBV2 and TRBJ1-1; no reliable D call. The CDR3 totals 14 residues. Germline V gene lookup returns CDR1 SNHLY and CDR2 FYNNEI. Trimming took 2 bases from V and 5 from J, leaving 12 bases between them. For the CDR3, the DNA is TGTGCCAGCAGTGAAACTTGGTTTCGAACTGAAGCTTTCTTT. This gives the protein CASSETWFRTEAFF.

J is TRBJ2-4 and V is TRBV7-2; TRBD2 agrees at 9 bases. The J call may be incorrect, as the DNA end agrees better with TRBJ2-7. The CDR3 covers 16 residues. The V gene's germline CDR1 is SGHTA and CDR2 FQGNSA. The CDR3 spells CASSRTVAGASYEQYF. The CDR3 DNA reads TGTGCCAGCAGCCGAACAGTAGCGGGAGCCTCCTACGAGCAGTACTTC.

The rearrangement joins TRBV5-1 to TRBJ2-7, with 11 bases that match TRBD1. With 3 bases clipped from V and 3 bases from J, the junction kept 5 bases outside the gene matches. In germline, CDR1 is SGHRS, CDR2 YFSETQ. CDR3 size: 15 residues. The CDR3 here is CASSSAGTGGYEQYF. DNA of the CDR3: TGCGCCAGCAGCTCGGCCGGGACAGGGGGCTACGAGCAGTACTTC.

This rearrangement joins TRBV7-2 to TRBJ2-1; a possible D gene is TRBD2 (6 bases). V was trimmed by 2 bases and J by 10 bases, leaving 21 bases between them. CDR3 length equals 16 residues. From germline, CDR1 is SGHTA and CDR2 FQGNSA. This CDR3 is CASSLRTREGTPEQFF. CDR3 nucleotides: TGTGCCAGCAGCTTACGAACCAGGGAAGGGACTCCAGAGCAGTTCTTC.

This chain joins TRBV12-3 or TRBV12-4 and TRBJ1-2; perhaps TRBD1 as D (5 bases). Deletions cut 0 bases from V and 12 bases from J, with 23 bases between. The CDR3 has 16 residues. The CDR3 is CASSLAPWRGGTGHTF. CDR3 DNA sequence: TGTGCCAGCAGTTTAGCCCCCTGGCGAGGAGGGACGGGCCACACCTTC.

The V gene is TRBV10-3, the J gene TRBJ2-1; 7 bases fit TRBD2. This CDR3 is built from 15 residues. Germline trimming cut 0 bases from V and 3 bases from J; bases unmatched to any gene: 2. CDR1 and CDR2 (germline): ENHRY, SYGVKD. CDR3 residues: CAISESLAVYNEQFF. In DNA form, the CDR3 reads TGTGCCATCAGTGAGTCCCTAGCGGTCTACAATGAGCAGTTCTTC.

This sequence joins TRBV19 and TRBJ2-1, with D unresolved. Germline CDR1 and CDR2: LNHDA and SQIVND (reference sequence). Trimming pared 5 bases from V and 7 bases from J, leaving 18 bases between. The CDR3 is 15 amino acids. The CDR3 spells CASSRSSMGRNEQFF. The CDR3 bases are TGTGCCAGTAGTCGTTCGAGCATGGGTAGGAATGAGCAGTTCTTC. The full variable domain, its missing parts supplied by reference TRBV19 and TRBJ2-1, is DGGITQSPKYLFRKEGQNVTLSCEQNLNHDAMYWYRQDPGQGLRLIYYSQIVNDFQKGDIAEGYSVSREKKESFPLTVTSAQKNPTAFYLCASSRSSMGRNEQFFGPGTRLTVL.

The CDR3 bases are TGCAGCGTTACCCGACTGGCTGGGGCCCAGTACTTC. Amino acid sequence: CSVTRLAGAQYF. The chain couples TRBV29-1 to TRBJ2-5; D is undetermined. The CDR3 spans 12 residues. The V end lost 5 bases, the J end lost 9 bases, and 16 bases lay between the germline ends. The germline gives CDR1 SQVTM, CDR2 ANQGSEA.

This clonotype was picked up a small number of times. J is TRBJ1-1 and V is TRBV4-1; TRBD1 is a possible D gene (6 bases). V was clipped by 0 bases and J by 8 bases, with 16 bases between them. Germline loops: CDR1 MGHRA, CDR2 YSYEKL. The CDR3 runs to 15 residues. For the CDR3, the DNA is TGCGCCAGCAGCCAAGATAGGAGGGGGAGGGCCGAAGCTTTCTTT. As protein: CASSQDRRGRAEAFF.

The gene calls are TRBV5-1 and TRBJ2-5; D is unresolved. Between the trimmed V and J ends, which lost 4 bases and 5 bases, there was a span of 18 bases. Looked up from germline, CDR1 is SGHRS and CDR2 is YFSETQ. The CDR3 contains 15 residues. The CDR3 loop is CASSAEGLDGETQYF. For the CDR3, the DNA is TGCGCCAGCAGCGCCGAAGGGCTGGATGGGGAGACCCAGTACTTC. Complete variable domain (other parts from reference TRBV5-1 and TRBJ2-5): KAGVTQTPRYLIKTRGQQVTLSCSPISGHRSVSWYQQTPGQGLQFLFEYFSETQRNKGNFPGRFSGRQFSNSRSEMNVSTLELGDSALYLCASSAEGLDGETQYFGPGTRLLVL.

J is TRBJ2-7 and V is TRBV4-1; 8 nucleotides agree with TRBD2. J was trimmed by 4 bases and V by 8 bases; bases with no gene match: 13. Looked up from germline, CDR1 is MGHRA and CDR2 is YSYEKL. The CDR3 has 15 residues. Here the CDR3 reads CASRQRREGRYEQYF. The CDR3 nucleotides read TGCGCCAGCCGACAGCGACGGGAGGGCCGTTACGAGCAGTACTTC.

The table lists this clonotype with a few counts. This chain uses TRBV18 with TRBJ2-3; D remains ambiguous. Trimming took off 2 bases at V and 0 bases at J, with 12 bases between the two ends. The CDR3 has 16 residues. Germline assignment: CDR1 KGHSH and CDR2 LQKENI. For the CDR3, the DNA is TGTGCCAGCTCACCAGAGGCAGAAACTAGCACAGATACGCAGTATTTT. Translating gives CASSPEAETSTDTQYF.

The chain is built from TRBV5-1 and TRBJ2-6; D perhaps matches TRBD2 (5 bases). The germline V gene encodes CDR1 SGHRS and CDR2 YFSETQ. V lost 3 bases, J lost 10 bases, and 11 bases lay in between. This CDR3 is built from 13 residues. The CDR3 protein is CASSSRAGNVLTF. The CDR3 DNA reads as TGCGCCAGCAGCTCCCGGGCGGGTAACGTCCTGACTTTC.

This clonotype occurred a few times. The chain has TRBV3-1 and TRBJ2-7; D remains ambiguous. Looked up from germline, CDR1 is LGHDT and CDR2 is YNNKEL (reference sequence). Trimming removed 6 bases at V and 0 bases at J, with 15 bases between. This CDR3 contains 15 residues. As DNA, the CDR3 is TGTGCCAGCAGTCGCAAAACGTTAAGCTCCTACGAGCAGTACTTC. It encodes CASSRKTLSSYEQYF.

The chain is built from TRBV6-1 and TRBJ2-1; 11 bases line up with TRBD2. The germline gives CDR1 MNHNS, CDR2 SASEGT. The CDR3 spans 14 residues. J was trimmed by 9 bases and V by 6 bases; bases with no gene match: 7. CDR3 in amino acids: CASRALAGGSEQFF. In nucleotides, the CDR3 is TGTGCCAGCAGGGCCCTAGCGGGAGGAAGTGAGCAGTTCTTC.

V usage is TRBV20-1 and J usage is TRBJ1-5; D is uncertain. The CDR3 is made up of 15 amino acids. V dropped 2 bases and J dropped 5 bases, with 16 bases sitting between them. Germline V gives CDR1 DFQATT, CDR2 SNEGSKA (reference sequence). Here the CDR3 DNA reads TGCAGTGCTAGATCCCCCGACGGTTCCTATCAGCCCCAGCATTTT. It yields the protein CSARSPDGSYQPQHF.

This chain connects TRBV5-1 to TRBJ2-7; possible D gene TRBD2, 6 bases. CDR3 length: 14 amino acids. Germline-derived CDR1 and CDR2 are SGHRS and YFSETQ. V lost 1 base and J 6 bases, leaving 14 bases between the germline ends. CDR3 DNA: TGCGCCAGCAGCTTGAGGAGGGATCCGGGCGAGCAGTACTTC. It yields the protein CASSLRRDPGEQYF.

This chain links TRBV5-1 with TRBJ2-4; 12 bases are shared with TRBD1. Looked up from germline, CDR1 is SGHRS and CDR2 is YFSETQ. With 4 bases clipped from V and 7 bases from J, the junction kept 6 bases outside the gene matches. This CDR3 is built from 15 residues. CDR3 in amino acids: CASSPGTGGRNIQYF. The DNA of the CDR3 is TGCGCCAGCAGCCCTGGGACAGGGGGCCGGAACATTCAGTACTTC.